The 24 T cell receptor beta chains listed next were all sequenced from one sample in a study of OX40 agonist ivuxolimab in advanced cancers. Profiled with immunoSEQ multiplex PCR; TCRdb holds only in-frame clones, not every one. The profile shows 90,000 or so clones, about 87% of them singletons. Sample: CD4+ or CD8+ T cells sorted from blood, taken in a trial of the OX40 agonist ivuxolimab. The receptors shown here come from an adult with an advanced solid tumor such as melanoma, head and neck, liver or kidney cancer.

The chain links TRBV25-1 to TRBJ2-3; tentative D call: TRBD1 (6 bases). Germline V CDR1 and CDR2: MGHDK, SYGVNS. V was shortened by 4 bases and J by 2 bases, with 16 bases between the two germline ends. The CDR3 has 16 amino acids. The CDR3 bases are TGTGCCAGCAGTGGGAGTGGGGGCTGGAACACAGATACGCAGTATTTT. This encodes CASSGSGGWNTDTQYF.

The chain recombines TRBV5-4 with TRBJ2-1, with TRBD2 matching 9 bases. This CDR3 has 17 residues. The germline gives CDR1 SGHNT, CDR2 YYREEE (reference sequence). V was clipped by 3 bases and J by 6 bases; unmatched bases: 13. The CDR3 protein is CASSSGASGVKSNEQFF. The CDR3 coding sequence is TGTGCCAGCAGCTCTGGGGCTAGCGGGGTTAAGAGCAATGAGCAGTTCTTC. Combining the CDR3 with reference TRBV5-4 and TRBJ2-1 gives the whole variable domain ETGVTQSPTHLIKTRGQQVTLRCSSQSGHNTVSWYQQALGQGPQFIFQYYREEENGRGNFPPRFSGLQFPNYSSELNVNALELDDSALYLCASSSGASGVKSNEQFFGPGTRLTVL.

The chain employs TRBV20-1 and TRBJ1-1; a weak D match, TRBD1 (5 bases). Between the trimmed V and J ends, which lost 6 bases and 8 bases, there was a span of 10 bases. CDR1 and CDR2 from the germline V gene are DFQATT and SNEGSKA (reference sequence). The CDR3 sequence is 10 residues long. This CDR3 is CSAYRHEAFF. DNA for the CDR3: TGCAGTGCGTACAGGCACGAAGCTTTCTTT.

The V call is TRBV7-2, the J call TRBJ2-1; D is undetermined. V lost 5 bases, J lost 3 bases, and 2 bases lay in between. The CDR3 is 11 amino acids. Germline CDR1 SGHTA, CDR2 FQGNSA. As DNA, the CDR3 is TGTGCCAGCAGCGTCTACAATGAGCAGTTCTTC. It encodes CASSVYNEQFF.

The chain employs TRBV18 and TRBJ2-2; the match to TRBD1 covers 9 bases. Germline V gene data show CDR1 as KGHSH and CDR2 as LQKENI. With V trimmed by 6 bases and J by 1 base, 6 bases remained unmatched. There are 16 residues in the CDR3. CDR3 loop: CASSKQGAVNTGELFF. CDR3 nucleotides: TGTGCCAGCTCCAAACAGGGGGCCGTGAACACCGGGGAGCTGTTTTTT.

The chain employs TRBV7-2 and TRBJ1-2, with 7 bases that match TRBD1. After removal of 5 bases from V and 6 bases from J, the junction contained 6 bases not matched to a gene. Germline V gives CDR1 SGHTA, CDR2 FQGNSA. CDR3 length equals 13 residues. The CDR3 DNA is TGTGCCAGCAGCCAGGGGGGTACCCATGGCTACACCTTC. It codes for CASSQGGTHGYTF.

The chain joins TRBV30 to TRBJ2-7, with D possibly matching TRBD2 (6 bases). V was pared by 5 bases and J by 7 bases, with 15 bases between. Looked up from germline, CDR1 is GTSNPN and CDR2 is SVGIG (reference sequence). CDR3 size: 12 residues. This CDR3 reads CAWWAGGREQYF. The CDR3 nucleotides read TGTGCCTGGTGGGCCGGGGGAAGGGAGCAGTACTTC.

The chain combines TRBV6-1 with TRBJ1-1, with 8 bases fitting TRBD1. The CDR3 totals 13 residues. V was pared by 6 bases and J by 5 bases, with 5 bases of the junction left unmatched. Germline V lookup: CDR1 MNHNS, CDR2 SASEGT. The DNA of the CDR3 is TGTGCCAGCAGCCTACAGGGGGAAACTGAAGCTTTCTTT. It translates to CASSLQGETEAFF.

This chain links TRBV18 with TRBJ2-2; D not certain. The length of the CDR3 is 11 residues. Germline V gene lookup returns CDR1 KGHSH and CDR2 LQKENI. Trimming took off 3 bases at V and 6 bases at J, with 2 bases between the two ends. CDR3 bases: TGTGCCAGCTCACCCTCCGGGGAGCTGTTTTTT. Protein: CASSPSGELFF.

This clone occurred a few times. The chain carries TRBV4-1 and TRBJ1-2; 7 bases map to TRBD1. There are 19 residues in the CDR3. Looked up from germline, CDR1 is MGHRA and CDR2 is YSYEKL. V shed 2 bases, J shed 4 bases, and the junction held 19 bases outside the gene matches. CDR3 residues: CASSQSSHIGGRVGYGYTF. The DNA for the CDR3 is TGCGCCAGCAGCCAATCATCACATATAGGGGGCAGGGTTGGCTATGGCTACACCTTC.

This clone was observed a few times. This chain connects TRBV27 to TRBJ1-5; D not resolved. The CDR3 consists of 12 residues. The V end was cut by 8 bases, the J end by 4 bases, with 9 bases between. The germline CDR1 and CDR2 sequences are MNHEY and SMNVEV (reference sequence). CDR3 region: CASSTVNQPQHF. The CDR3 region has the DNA TGTGCCAGCTCGACGGTGAATCAGCCCCAGCATTTT.

This CDR3 is CASSPGGMNTEAFF. The CDR3, as DNA: TGCGCCAGCAGCCCAGGGGGGATGAACACTGAAGCTTTCTTT. J is TRBJ1-1 and V is TRBV5-1; 7 positions agree with TRBD1. V lost 4 bases, J lost 0 bases, and 3 bases stayed unmatched. The CDR3 length is 14 residues. Germline V gene data show CDR1 as SGHRS and CDR2 as YFSETQ.

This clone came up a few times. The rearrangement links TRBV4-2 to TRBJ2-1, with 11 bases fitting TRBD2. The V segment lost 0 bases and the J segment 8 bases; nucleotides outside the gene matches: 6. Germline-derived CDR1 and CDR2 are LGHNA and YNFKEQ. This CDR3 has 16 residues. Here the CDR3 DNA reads TGTGCCAGCAGCCAAGATCCTGGGACTAGCGGCCATGAGCAGTTCTTC. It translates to CASSQDPGTSGHEQFF.

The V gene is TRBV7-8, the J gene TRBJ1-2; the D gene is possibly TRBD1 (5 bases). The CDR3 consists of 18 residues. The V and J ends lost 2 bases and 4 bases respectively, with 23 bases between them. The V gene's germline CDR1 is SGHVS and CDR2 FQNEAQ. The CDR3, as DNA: TGTGCCAGCAGCTTACTTGTTTCTTCCAGGGCGGAGACCTATGGCTACACCTTC. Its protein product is CASSLLVSSRAETYGYTF.

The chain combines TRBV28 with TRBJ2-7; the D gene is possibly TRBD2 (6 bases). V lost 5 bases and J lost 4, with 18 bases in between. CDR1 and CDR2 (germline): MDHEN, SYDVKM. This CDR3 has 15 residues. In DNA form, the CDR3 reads TGTGCCAGCAGTCCACCGGGGGTCCGGAGGTACGAGCAGTACTTC. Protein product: CASSPPGVRRYEQYF.

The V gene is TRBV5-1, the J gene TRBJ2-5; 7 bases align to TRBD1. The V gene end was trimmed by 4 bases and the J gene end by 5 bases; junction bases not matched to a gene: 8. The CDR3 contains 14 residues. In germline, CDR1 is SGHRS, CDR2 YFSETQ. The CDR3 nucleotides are TGCGCCAGCAGCATTCTAGGGGGCGCCGAGACCCAGTACTTC. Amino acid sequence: CASSILGGAETQYF.

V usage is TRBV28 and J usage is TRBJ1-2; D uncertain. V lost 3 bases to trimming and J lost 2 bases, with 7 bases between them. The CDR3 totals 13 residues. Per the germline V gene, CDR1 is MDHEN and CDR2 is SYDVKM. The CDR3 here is CASSFGPNYGYTF. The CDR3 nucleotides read TGTGCCAGCAGTTTTGGGCCAAACTATGGCTACACCTTC.

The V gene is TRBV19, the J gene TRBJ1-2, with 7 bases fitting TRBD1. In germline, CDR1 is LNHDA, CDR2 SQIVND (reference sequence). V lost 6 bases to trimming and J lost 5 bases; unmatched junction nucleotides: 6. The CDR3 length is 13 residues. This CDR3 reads CASSQGQIYGYTF. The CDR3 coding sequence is TGTGCCAGTAGCCAGGGACAGATATATGGCTACACCTTC.

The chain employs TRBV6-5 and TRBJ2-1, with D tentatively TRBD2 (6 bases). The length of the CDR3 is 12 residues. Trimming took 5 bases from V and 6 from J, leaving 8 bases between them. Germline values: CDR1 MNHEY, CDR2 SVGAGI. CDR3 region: CASSAGSNEQFF. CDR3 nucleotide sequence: TGTGCCAGCAGTGCGGGGTCCAATGAGCAGTTCTTC.

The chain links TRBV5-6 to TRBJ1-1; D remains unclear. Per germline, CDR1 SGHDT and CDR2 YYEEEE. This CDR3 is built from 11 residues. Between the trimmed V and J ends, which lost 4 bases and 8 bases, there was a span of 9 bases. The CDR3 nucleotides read TGTGCCAGCAGCCTCTACGGGGAAGCTTTCTTT. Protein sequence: CASSLYGEAFF.

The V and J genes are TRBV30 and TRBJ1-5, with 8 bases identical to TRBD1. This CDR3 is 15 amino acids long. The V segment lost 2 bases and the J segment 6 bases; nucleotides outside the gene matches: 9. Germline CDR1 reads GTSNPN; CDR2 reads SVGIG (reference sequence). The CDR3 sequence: CAWSKRQGAGQPQHF. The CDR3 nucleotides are TGTGCCTGGAGTAAGAGGCAGGGGGCCGGTCAGCCCCAGCATTTT.

The CDR3 coding sequence is TGCGCCAGCAGCTTGGCCAATATGGGAGGAAAACTGTTTTTT. Translating it yields CASSLANMGGKLFF. The chain couples TRBV5-1 to TRBJ1-4; D is unresolved. The germline V gene encodes CDR1 SGHRS and CDR2 YFSETQ. V was trimmed by 0 bases and J by 10 bases, leaving 13 bases between them. The CDR3 is made up of 14 amino acids.

The CDR3 DNA follows: TGTGCCAGCAGCTTAGTTAAAGGTTCCTACAATGAGCAGTTCTTC. It translates to CASSLVKGSYNEQFF. The genes are TRBV7-2 and TRBJ2-1, with D unresolved. This CDR3 has 15 amino acids. Between the trimmed V and J ends, which lost 1 base and 1 base, there was a span of 8 bases. CDR1 and CDR2 (germline): SGHTA, FQGNSA.

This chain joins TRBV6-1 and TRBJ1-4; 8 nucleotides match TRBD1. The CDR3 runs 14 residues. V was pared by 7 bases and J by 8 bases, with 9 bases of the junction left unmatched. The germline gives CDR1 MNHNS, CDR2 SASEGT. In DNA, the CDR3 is TGTGCCAGCAAGGCAGGGGGCGCTGGGGAAAAACTGTTTTTT. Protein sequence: CASKAGGAGEKLFF.